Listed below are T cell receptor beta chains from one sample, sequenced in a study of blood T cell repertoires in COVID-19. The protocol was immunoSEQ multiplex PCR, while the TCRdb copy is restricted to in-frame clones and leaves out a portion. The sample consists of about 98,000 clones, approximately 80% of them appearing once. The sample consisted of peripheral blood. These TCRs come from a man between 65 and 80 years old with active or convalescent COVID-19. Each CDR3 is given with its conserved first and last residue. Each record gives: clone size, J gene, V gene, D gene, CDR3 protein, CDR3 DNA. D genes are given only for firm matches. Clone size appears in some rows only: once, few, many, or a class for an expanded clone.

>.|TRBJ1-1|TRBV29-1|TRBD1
CSTWTGDLAFF
TGCAGCACCTGGACAGGGGATTTAGCTTTCTTT
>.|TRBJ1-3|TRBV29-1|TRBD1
CSAGDRGNTIYF
TGCAGCGCTGGGGACAGGGGGAACACCATATATTTT
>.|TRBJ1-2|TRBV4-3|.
CASSLGGGAYGYTF
TGCGCCAGCAGCCTGGGCGGGGGGGCGTATGGCTACACCTTC
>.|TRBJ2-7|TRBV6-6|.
CASSYGPGALYEQYF
TGTGCCAGCAGTTACGGGCCCGGCGCCCTCTACGAGCAGTACTTC
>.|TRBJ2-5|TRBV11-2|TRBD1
CASSSSQGGTETQYF
TGTGCCAGCAGCTCTTCACAGGGGGGAACAGAGACCCAGTACTTC
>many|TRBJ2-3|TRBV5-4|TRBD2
CASSLRLAGGADTQYF
TGTGCCAGCAGCCTCCGGTTAGCGGGGGGCGCAGATACGCAGTATTTT
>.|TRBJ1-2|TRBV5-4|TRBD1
CASSFGQGPFYTF
TGTGCCAGCAGCTTCGGACAGGGACCATTCTACACCTTC
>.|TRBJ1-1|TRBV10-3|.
CAISAGSNTEAFF
TGTGCCATCAGTGCAGGGTCGAACACTGAAGCTTTCTTT
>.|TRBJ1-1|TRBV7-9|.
CASSLQQGNTEAFF
TGTGCCAGCAGCTTACAACAGGGGAACACTGAAGCTTTCTTT
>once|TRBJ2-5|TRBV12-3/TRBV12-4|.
CACSLGEVETQYF
TGTGCCTGCAGTTTAGGGGAGGTGGAGACCCAGTACTTC
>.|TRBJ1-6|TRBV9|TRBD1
CASSSGQDHSYNSPLHF
TGTGCCAGCAGCAGCGGACAGGACCACTCCTATAATTCACCCCTCCACTTT
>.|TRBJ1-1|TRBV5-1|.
CASSLPGWEAFF
TGCGCCAGCAGCTTGCCAGGGTGGGAAGCTTTCTTT
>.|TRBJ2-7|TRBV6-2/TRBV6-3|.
CASSYSGRGYEQYF
TGTGCCAGCAGTTACTCAGGCAGGGGTTACGAGCAGTACTTC
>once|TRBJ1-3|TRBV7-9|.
CASSLDPRQASGNTIYF
TGTGCCAGCAGCTTAGACCCACGACAGGCCTCTGGAAACACCATATATTTT
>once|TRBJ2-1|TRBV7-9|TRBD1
CASSYGTGGRNEQFF
TGTGCCAGCAGCTATGGGACAGGGGGTCGAAATGAGCAGTTCTTC
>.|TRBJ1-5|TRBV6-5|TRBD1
CASSGWDRGYQPQHF
TGTGCCAGCTCGGGATGGGACAGGGGTTATCAGCCCCAGCATTTT
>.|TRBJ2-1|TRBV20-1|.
CSASLRYNEQFF
TGCAGTGCTAGTCTCAGGTACAATGAGCAGTTCTTC
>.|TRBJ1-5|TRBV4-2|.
CASSQDSYSNQPQHF
TGTGCCAGCAGCCAAGACTCGTATAGCAATCAGCCCCAGCATTTT
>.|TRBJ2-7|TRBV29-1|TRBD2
CSVGTSFDEQYF
TGCAGCGTGGGGACTAGCTTCGACGAGCAGTACTTC
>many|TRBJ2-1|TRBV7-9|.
CASSPAIEQFF
TGTGCCAGCAGCCCTGCGATAGAGCAGTTCTTC
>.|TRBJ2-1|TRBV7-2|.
CASSLGGAVLFNEQFF
TGTGCCAGCAGCTTAGGAGGAGCGGTGCTTTTCAATGAGCAGTTCTTC
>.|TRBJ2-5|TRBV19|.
CASGGAAGTQYF
TGTGCCAGTGGCGGAGCGGCGGGGACCCAGTACTTC
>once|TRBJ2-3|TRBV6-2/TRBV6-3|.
CASSLDFSDTQYF
TGTGCCAGCAGTTTGGACTTTTCAGATACGCAGTATTTT
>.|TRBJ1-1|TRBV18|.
CASSPPSMMNTEAFF
TGTGCCAGCTCACCACCGAGTATGATGAACACTGAAGCTTTCTTT
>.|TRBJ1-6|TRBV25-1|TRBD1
CASSGGTGSNNSPLHF
TGTGCCAGCAGTGGCGGGACAGGGAGTAATAATTCACCCCTCCACTTT
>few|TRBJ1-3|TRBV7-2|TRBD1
CASSLDGTGTGNTIYF
TGTGCCAGCAGCTTAGATGGGACAGGTACCGGAAACACCATATATTTT
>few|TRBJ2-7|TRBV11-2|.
CASSFRGVSLEQYF
TGTGCCAGCAGCTTTCGCGGGGTTTCTCTCGAGCAGTACTTC
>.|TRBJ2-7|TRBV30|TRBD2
CAWSVRGGLSTDYEQYF
TGTGCCTGGAGTGTACGGGGGGGCCTCTCAACCGACTACGAGCAGTACTTC
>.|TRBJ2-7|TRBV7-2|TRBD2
CASSKTSGGPHEQYF
TGTGCCAGCAGCAAAACTAGCGGGGGGCCACACGAGCAGTACTTC
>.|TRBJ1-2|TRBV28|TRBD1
CASSLSDRIYGYTF
TGTGCCAGCAGTTTATCGGACAGGATATATGGCTACACCTTC
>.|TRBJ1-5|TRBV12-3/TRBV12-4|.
CASSFQPQHF
TGTGCCAGCAGTTTCCAACCCCAGCATTTT
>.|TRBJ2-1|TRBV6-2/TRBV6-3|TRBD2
CASSWTSGGPNEQFF
TGTGCCAGCAGTTGGACTAGCGGGGGCCCCAATGAGCAGTTCTTC
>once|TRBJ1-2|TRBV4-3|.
CASSQQGVGNYGYTF
TGCGCCAGCAGCCAACAGGGCGTCGGTAACTATGGCTACACCTTC
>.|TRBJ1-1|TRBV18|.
CASSPGRDTEAFF
TGTGCCAGCTCACCGGGGAGGGACACTGAAGCTTTCTTT
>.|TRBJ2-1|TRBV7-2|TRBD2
CASSLERLAGGVPEQFF
TGTGCCAGCAGCTTAGAGAGACTAGCGGGGGGTGTCCCCGAGCAGTTCTTC
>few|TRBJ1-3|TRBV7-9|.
CASSLANSQNTIYF
TGTGCCAGCAGCTTAGCTAACAGCCAAAACACCATATATTTT
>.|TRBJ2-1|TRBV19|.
CASSIGQGLYNEQFF
TGTGCCAGTAGTATCGGACAGGGACTATACAATGAGCAGTTCTTC
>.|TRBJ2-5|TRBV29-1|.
CSVGPAGTKETQYF
TGTAGCGTGGGTCCGGCAGGGACAAAAGAGACCCAGTACTTC
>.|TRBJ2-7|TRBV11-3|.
CASSLAGLMTYEQYF
TGTGCCAGCAGCTTAGCCGGGTTAATGACCTACGAGCAGTACTTC
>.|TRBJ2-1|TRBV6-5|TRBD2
CASSYFPSGSNEQFF
TGTGCCAGCAGTTACTTCCCTAGCGGGAGCAATGAGCAGTTCTTC
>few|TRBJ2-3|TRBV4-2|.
CASSQDSWQGTDTQYF
TGTGCCAGCAGCCAAGATTCTTGGCAGGGCACAGATACGCAGTATTTT
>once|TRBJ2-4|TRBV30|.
CAWSVQLAKNIQYF
TGTGCCTGGAGTGTACAGTTAGCCAAAAACATTCAGTACTTC
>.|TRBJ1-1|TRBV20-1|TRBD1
CSADGTGKAFF
TGCAGTGCCGACGGGACAGGTAAAGCTTTCTTT
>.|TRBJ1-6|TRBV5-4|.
CASSAHREGREPLHF
TGTGCCAGCAGCGCTCACAGGGAGGGGAGAGAACCCCTCCACTTT
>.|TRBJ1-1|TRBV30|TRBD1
CAWSIQGASEAFF
TGTGCCTGGAGTATCCAGGGGGCCTCTGAAGCTTTCTTT
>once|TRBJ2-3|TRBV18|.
CASSPPTGTGDTQYF
TGTGCCAGCTCACCACCGACAGGGACTGGAGATACGCAGTATTTT
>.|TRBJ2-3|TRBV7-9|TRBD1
CASSPRTGLDTQYF
TGTGCCAGCAGCCCTCGGACAGGCTTGGATACGCAGTATTTT
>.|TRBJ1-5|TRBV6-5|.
CASRRGGQPQHF
TGTGCCAGCAGACGCGGGGGGCAGCCCCAGCATTTT
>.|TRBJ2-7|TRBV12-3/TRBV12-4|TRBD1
CASMGQGYYEQYF
TGTGCCAGCATGGGACAGGGGTACTACGAGCAGTACTTC
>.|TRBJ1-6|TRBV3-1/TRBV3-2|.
CASSQGRGNSPLHF
TGTGCCAGCAGCCAAGGCCGAGGTAATTCACCCCTCCACTTT
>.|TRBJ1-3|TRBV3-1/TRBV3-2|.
CASSQASGNTIYF
TGTGCCAGCAGCCAAGCGTCTGGAAACACCATATATTTT
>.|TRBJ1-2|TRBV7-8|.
CASSWTYNYGYTF
TGTGCCAGCAGCTGGACATACAACTATGGCTACACCTTC
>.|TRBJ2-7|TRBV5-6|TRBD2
CASSLGLAGVEQYF
TGTGCCAGCAGCTTGGGACTAGCGGGTGTTGAGCAGTACTTC
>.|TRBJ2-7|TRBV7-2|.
CASAPGPAAYEQYF
TGTGCCAGCGCCCCAGGGCCCGCTGCCTACGAGCAGTACTTC
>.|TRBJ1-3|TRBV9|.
CASSAAGASGNTIYF
TGTGCCAGCAGTGCAGCGGGGGCCTCTGGAAACACCATATATTTT
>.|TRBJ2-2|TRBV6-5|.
CASSYRGSNTGELFF
TGTGCCAGCAGTTACAGGGGTTCCAACACCGGGGAGCTGTTTTTT
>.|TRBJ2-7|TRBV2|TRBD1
CASKTGVYYEQYF
TGTGCCAGCAAAACAGGGGTTTACTACGAGCAGTACTTC
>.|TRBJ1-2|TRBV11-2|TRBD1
CASSPAGTGVGYTF
TGTGCCAGCAGCCCGGCCGGGACAGGGGTTGGCTACACCTTC
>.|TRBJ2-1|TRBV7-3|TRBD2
CASSPPTSGGSYNEQFF
TGTGCCAGCAGCCCACCGACTAGCGGGGGCTCCTACAATGAGCAGTTCTTC